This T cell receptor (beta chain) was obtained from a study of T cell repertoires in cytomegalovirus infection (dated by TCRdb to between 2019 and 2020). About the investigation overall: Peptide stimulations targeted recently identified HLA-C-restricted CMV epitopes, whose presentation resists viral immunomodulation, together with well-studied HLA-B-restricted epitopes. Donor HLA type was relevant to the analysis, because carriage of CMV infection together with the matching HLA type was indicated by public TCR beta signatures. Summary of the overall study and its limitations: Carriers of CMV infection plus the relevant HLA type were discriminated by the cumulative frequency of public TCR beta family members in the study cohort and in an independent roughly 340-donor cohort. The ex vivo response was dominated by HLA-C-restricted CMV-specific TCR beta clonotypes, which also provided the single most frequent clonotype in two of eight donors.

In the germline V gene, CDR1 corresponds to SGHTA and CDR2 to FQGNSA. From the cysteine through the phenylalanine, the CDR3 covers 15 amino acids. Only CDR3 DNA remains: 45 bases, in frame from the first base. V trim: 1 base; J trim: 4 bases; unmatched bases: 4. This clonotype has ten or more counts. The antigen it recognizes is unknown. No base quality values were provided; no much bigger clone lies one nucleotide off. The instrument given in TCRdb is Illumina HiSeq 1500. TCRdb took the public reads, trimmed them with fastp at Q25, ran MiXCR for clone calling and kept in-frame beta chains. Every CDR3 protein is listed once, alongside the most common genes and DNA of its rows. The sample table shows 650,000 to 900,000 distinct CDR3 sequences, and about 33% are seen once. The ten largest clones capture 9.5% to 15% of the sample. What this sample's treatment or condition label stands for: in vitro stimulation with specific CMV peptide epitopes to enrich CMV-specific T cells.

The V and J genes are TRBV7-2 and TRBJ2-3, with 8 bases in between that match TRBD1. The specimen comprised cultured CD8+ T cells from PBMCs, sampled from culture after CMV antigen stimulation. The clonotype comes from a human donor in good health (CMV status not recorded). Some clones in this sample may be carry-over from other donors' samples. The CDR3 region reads CASSLDRGISDTQYF. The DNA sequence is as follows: TGTGCCAGCAGCTTAGACAGGGGGATCTCAGATACGCAGTATTTT. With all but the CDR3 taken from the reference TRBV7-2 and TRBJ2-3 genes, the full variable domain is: GAGVSQSPSNKVTEKGKDVELRCDPISGHTALYWYRQSLGQGLEFLIYFQGNSAPDKSGLPSDRFSAERTGGSVSTLTIQRTQQEDSAVYLCASSLDRGISDTQYFGPGTRLTVL.